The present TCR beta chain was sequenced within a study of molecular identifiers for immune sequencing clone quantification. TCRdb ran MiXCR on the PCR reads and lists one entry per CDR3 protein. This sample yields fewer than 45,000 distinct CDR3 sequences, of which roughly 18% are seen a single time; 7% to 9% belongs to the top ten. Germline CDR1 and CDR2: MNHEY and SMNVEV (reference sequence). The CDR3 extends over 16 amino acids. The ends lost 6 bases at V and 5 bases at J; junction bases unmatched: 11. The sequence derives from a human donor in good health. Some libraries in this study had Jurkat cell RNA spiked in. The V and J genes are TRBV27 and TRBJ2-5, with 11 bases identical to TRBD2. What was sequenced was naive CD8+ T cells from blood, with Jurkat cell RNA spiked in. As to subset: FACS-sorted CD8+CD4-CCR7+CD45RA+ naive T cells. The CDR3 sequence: CASSRRLAGIQETQYF. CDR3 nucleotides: TGTGCCAGCAGCCGGAGACTAGCGGGGATTCAGGAGACCCAGTACTTC.